This TCR beta chain derives from a study of CD8+CD57+ T cells in acquired aplastic anemia. Study in general: Sorted CD4+ and CD8+ cells gave a mean 3.2 ug DNA, range roughly 0.19 to 27.4 ug.

Deletions cut 1 base from V and 0 bases from J, with 18 bases between. The CDR3 length is 17 residues. Germline values: CDR1 DFQATT, CDR2 SNEGSKA (reference sequence). All sequencing subjects had displayed CD8+CD57+ cell expansion on flow cytometry. Prior therapy had not been administered to any patient at the time of blood sampling. The table lists this clonotype with a few counts. Profiles of TCR beta VDJ and CDR3 were generated from a genomic DNA template. TCRdb recomputed calls from the reads with MiXCR, one row per CDR3 protein. Counted here are about 98,000 distinct CDR3 sequences, 55% to 70% occurring once; the ten biggest clones make up 50% to 70%.

This receptor was obtained from a human donor with aplastic anemia. This sequence joins TRBV20-1 and TRBJ1-2, with a tentative D call TRBD1 (6 bases). The sample comprised sorted CD4+, CD8+, or CD8+CD57+ T cells (not recorded which) from PBMCs. CDR3 in DNA: TGCAGTGCTAGAGTGGGGGGGGCAGGGGAGCCTAACTATGGCTACACCTTC. It encodes CSARVGGAGEPNYGYTF.